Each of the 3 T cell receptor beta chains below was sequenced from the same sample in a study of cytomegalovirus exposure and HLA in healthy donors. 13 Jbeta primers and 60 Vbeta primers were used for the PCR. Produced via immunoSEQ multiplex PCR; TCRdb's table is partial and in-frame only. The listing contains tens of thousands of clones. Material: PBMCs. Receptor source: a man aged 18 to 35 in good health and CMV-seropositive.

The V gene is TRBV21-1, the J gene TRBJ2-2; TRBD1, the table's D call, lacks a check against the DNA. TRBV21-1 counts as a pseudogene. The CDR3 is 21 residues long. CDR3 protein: CASSKNLRPLGQGAVTGELFF. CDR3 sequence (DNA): TGTGCCAGCAGCAAAAACCTACGACCCCTGGGGCAGGGGGCTGTCACCGGGGAGCTGTTTTTT.

The CDR3 protein is CASSDKFRFETQYF. CDR3 nucleotides: TGTGCCAGCAGTGACAAATTCCGGTTCGAGACCCAGTACTTC. The chain recombines TRBV2 with TRBJ2-5, with D unclear. CDR3 length equals 14 residues. Trimming left V 3 bases short and J 5 bases short, with 13 bases between. Per germline, CDR1 SNHLY and CDR2 FYNNEI. The variable domain in full, with the rest retrieved from reference TRBV2 and TRBJ2-5, is EPEVTQTPSHQVTQMGQEVILRCVPISNHLYFYWYRQILGQKVEFLVSFYNNEISEKSEIFDDQFSVERPDGSNFTLKIRSTKLEDSAMYFCASSDKFRFETQYFGPGTRLLVL.

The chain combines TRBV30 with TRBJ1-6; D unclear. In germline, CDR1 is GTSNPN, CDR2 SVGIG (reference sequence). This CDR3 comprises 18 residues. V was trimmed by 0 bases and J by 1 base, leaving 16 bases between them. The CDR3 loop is CAWSVRFPGGSYNSPLHF. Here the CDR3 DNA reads TGTGCCTGGAGTGTACGGTTCCCGGGAGGGTCCTATAATTCACCCCTCCACTTT.